This TCR beta chain was profiled in a study of T cells in localized non-small cell lung cancer (dated by TCRdb to about 2020). In the study overall: The study examined T cell repertoires in approximately 240 patients with early-stage NSCLC and compared tumors with uninvolved tumor-adjacent lungs. The cohort was made up of 236 treatment-naive NSCLC patients whose localized lung tumors had been resected. Of the NSCLC patients, around 140 were male and approximately 100 were female, and the mean age was approximately 66 years. Points the paper makes about the study in general: Because the study design was exploratory, TCR variables were selected using unadjusted p-values without false-discovery rate correction. A median of about 53 of the top 100 tumor clones were detected in paired uninvolved adjacent lung, and under 30 of these tumor clones were also found among the top 100 clones of the paired uninvolved adjacent lung. Higher blood T cell density associated with longer overall survival, while higher adjacent-lung clonality associated with shorter survival. Uninvolved tumor-adjacent lung showed the highest T cell clonality, higher than tumor, which suggests more focused antigenic responses in the adjacent lung. Multi-region tumor sequencing was not performed, so intratumor heterogeneity could not be excluded.

At diagnosis, peripheral blood, uninvolved tumor-adjacent lung and tumor were collected and stored as a combination of fresh-frozen and FFPE material. For TCR repertoire profiling, blood samples were analyzed as peripheral blood mononuclear cells. This clone was observed a single time. The specificity of this receptor is unknown. Base qualities are missing; no much larger clone stands one base away. The junction shows trimming of 1 base on V and 0 bases on J, plus 7 bases between the germline ends. Reading from cysteine to phenylalanine, the CDR3 counts 14 amino acids. Kept here is only the CDR3 DNA, which spans 42 bases and is read in frame from base 1. Sequences MNHEY (CDR1) and SMNVEV (CDR2) are obtained from the germline V gene (reference sequence). The immunoSEQ Assay was used to sequence TCR beta CDR3 regions from DNA. Processing in the source paper ran as follows. To compute T cell density, TCR beta template counts were normalized to usable DNA, which was estimated by amplifying housekeeping genes. Richness was estimated with the preseqR package, extrapolating to 400,000 templates for PBMC samples and 120,000 templates for tissue samples. Clonality was calculated as one minus Pielou's evenness. To identify tissue-enriched TCRs, differential abundance testing was run on productive amino-acid clonotypes with a minimum total count of 5 and an alpha of 0.1. The Jaccard Index and the Morisita Overlap Index were used to measure how much the repertoires overlapped between compartments. GLIPH clustered TCR beta CDR3s with public tetramer-defined viral CDR3s; viral motifs required at least three viral sequences plus V-gene enrichment. TCRdb retrieved this table from immuneACCESS and kept in-frame rearrangements only. Not all clones are present; in checked studies, unresolved V genes account for under half, and no reason is known for the remainder. D and trimming were read from the DNA, whereas the V and J calls and clone size are those reported in that table. This sample comprises about 59,000 clones, roughly 90% of them detected only once. The ten top clones hold less than 25% of the sample.

The receptor was derived from a man between 40 and 75 years old with stage I squamous cell lung carcinoma. Here the chain combines TRBV27 and TRBJ2-7; the D gene lacks a confident call. Sample: peripheral blood, taken before any cancer treatment. Read as DNA, the sequence is TGTGCCAGCAGTTTATTAGCAGACTCCTACGAGCAGTACTTC. Translated, this gives CASSLLADSYEQYF.